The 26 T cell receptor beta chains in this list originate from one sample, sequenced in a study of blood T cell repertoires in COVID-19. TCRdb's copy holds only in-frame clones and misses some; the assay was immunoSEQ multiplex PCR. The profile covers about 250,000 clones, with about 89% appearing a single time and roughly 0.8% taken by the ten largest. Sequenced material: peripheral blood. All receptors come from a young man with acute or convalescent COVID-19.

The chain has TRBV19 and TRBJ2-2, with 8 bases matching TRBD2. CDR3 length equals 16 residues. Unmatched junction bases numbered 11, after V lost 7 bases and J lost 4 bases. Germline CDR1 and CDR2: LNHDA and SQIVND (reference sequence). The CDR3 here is CASTHTTSGGTGELFF. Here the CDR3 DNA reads TGTGCCAGTACCCACACAACTAGCGGAGGCACCGGGGAGCTGTTTTTT.

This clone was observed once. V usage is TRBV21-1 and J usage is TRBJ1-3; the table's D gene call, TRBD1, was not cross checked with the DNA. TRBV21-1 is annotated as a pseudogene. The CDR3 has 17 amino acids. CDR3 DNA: TGTGCCAGCAGCAAATTTCAGGCTCCGTTCTCTGGAAACACCATATATTTT. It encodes CASSKFQAPFSGNTIYF.

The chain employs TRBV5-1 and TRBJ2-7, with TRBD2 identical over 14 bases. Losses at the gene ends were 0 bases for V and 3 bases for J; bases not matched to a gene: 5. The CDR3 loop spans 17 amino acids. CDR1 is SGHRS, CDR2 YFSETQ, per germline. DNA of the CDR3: TGCGCCAGCAGCTTGGGAGGGACTAGCGGGAGTCTCTACGAGCAGTACTTC. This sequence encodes CASSLGGTSGSLYEQYF.

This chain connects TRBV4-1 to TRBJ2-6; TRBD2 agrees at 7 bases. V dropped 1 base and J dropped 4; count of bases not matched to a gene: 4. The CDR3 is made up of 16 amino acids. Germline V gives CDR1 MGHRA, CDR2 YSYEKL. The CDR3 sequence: CASSQGAGRGANVLTF. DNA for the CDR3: TGCGCCAGCAGCCAAGGAGCGGGGCGCGGGGCCAACGTCCTGACTTTC.

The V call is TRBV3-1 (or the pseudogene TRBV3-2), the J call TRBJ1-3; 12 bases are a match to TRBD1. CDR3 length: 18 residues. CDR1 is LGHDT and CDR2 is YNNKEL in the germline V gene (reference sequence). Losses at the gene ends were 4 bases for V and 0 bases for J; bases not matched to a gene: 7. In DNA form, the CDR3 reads TGTGCCAGCAGCCGGGACAGGGGGCGGCAGAGCTCTGGAAACACCATATATTTT. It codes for CASSRDRGRQSSGNTIYF.

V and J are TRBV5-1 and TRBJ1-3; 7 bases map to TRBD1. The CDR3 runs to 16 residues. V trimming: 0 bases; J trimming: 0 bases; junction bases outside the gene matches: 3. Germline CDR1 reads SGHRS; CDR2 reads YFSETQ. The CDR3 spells CASSLAGTVSGNTIYF. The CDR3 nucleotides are TGCGCCAGCAGCTTGGCCGGGACAGTCTCTGGAAACACCATATATTTT.

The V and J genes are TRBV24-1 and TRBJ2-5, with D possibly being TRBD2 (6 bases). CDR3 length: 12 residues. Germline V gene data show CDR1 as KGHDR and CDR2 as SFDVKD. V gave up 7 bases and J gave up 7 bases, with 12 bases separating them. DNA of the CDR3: TGTGCCACCAGAATGGGGCGGGGGACCCAGTACTTC. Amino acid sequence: CATRMGRGTQYF.

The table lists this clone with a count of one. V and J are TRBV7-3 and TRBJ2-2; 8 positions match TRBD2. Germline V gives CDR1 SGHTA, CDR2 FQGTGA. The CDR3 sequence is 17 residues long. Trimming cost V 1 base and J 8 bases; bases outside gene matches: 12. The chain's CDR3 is CASSLIPGTRRGGELFF. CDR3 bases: TGTGCCAGCAGCTTAATCCCGGGGACTAGGAGAGGTGGGGAGCTGTTTTTT.

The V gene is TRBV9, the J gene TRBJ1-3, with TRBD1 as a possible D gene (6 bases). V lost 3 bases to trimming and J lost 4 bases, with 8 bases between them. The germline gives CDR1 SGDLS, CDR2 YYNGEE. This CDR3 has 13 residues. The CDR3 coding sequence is TGTGCCAGCAGCGCGGACAGCGGAAACACCATATATTTT. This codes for CASSADSGNTIYF.

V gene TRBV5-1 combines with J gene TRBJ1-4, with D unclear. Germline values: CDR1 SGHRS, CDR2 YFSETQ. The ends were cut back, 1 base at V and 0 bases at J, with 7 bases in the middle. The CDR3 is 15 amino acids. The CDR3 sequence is CASSLRTATNEKLFF. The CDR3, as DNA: TGCGCCAGCAGCTTGAGGACTGCAACTAATGAAAAACTGTTTTTT.

The CDR3 DNA reads TGTGCCAGCAGTGCGGAGACTAGTCCCCATGAGCAGTTCTTC. Translating gives CASSAETSPHEQFF. This chain joins TRBV25-1 and TRBJ2-1; D possibly corresponds to TRBD2 (6 bases). The ends were cut back, 4 bases at V and 8 bases at J, with 15 bases in the middle. The germline CDR1 and CDR2 sequences are MGHDK and SYGVNS. The CDR3 spans 14 residues.

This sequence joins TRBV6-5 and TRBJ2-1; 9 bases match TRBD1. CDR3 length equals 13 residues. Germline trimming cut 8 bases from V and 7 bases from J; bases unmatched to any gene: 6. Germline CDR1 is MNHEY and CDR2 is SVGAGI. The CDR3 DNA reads TGTGCCAGCTCCGGGACAGGGCCTAATGAGCAGTTCTTC. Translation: CASSGTGPNEQFF.

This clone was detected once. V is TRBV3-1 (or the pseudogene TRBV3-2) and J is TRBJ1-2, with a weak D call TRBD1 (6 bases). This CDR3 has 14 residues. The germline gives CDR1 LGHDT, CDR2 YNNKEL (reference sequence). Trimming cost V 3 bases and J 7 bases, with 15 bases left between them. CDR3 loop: CASSHLGDTSGYTF. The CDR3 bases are TGTGCCAGCAGCCATTTGGGGGACACCTCTGGCTACACCTTC.

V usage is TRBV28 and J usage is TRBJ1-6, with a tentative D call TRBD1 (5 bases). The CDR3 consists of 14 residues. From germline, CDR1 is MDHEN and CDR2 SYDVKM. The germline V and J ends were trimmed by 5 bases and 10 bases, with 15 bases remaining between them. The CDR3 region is CASSPPTGASPLHF. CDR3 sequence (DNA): TGTGCCAGCAGTCCCCCCACAGGTGCATCACCCCTCCACTTT.

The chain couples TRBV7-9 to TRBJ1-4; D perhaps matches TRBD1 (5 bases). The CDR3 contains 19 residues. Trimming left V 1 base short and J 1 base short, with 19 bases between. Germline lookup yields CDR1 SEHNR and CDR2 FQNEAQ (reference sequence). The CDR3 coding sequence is TGTGCCAGCAGCTTAGAGTACTTTATGGGGCGGGGAACTAATGAAAAACTGTTTTTT. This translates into CASSLEYFMGRGTNEKLFF.

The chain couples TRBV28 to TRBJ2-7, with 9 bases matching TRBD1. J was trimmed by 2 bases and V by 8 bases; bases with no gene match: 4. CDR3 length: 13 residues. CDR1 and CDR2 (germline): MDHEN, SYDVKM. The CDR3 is CASGDRATYEQYF. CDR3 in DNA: TGTGCCAGCGGGGACAGGGCGACCTACGAGCAGTACTTC.

CDR3 sequence reads: CASSQDFDSPLHF. The DNA of the CDR3 is TGCGCCAGCAGCCAAGACTTTGATTCACCCCTCCACTTT. The V and J genes are TRBV4-1 and TRBJ1-6, with D uncertain. Trimming shortened V by 0 bases and J by 8 bases, and 5 bases separated the two germline ends. Germline lookup yields CDR1 MGHRA and CDR2 YSYEKL. The CDR3 covers 13 residues.

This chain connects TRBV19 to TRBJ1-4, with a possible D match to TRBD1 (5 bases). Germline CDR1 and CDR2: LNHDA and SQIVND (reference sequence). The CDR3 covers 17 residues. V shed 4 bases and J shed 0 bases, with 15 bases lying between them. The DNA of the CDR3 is TGTGCCAGTAGTAAAGCCCGATCGACAGCAACTAATGAAAAACTGTTTTTT. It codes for CASSKARSTATNEKLFF.

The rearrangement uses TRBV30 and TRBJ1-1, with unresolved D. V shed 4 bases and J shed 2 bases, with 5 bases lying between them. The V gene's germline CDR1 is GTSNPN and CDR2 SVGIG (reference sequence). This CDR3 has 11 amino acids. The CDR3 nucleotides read TGTGCCTGGAATTATAACACTGAAGCTTTCTTT. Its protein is CAWNYNTEAFF.

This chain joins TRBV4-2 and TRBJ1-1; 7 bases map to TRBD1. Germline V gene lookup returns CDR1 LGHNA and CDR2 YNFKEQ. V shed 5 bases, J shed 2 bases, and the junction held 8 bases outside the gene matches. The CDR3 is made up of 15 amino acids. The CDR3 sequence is CASSRKGTDNTEAFF. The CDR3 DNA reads TGTGCCAGCAGCAGGAAGGGGACAGACAACACTGAAGCTTTCTTT.

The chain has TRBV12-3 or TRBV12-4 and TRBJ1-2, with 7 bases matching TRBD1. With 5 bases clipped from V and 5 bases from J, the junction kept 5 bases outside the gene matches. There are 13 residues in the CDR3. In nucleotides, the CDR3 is TGTGCCAGCAGTGCCAGGACAGGATATGGCTACACCTTC. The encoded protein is CASSARTGYGYTF.

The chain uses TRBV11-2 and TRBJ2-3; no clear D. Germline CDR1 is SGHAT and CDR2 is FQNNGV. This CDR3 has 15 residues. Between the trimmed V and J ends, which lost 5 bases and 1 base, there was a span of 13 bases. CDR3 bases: TGTGCCAGCAGCCCCAGCTGGCAGGGCACAGATACGCAGTATTTT. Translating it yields CASSPSWQGTDTQYF.

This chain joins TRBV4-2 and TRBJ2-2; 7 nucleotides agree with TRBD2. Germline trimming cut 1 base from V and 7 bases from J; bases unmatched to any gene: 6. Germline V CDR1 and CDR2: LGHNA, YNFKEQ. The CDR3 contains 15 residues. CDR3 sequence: CASSQGLARSGELFF. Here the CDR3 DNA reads TGTGCCAGCAGCCAAGGACTAGCTAGGAGCGGGGAGCTGTTTTTT.

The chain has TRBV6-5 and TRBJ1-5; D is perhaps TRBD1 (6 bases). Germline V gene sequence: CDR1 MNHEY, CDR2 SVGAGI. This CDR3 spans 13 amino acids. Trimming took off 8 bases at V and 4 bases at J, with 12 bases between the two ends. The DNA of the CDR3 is TGTGCCAGCCAGAGAGGGGGAAATCAGCCCCAGCATTTT. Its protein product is CASQRGGNQPQHF.

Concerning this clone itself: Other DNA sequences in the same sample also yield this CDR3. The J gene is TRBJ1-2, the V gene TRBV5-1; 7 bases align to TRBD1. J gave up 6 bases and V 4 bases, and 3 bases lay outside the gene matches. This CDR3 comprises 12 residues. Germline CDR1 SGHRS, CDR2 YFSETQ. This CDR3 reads CASSPQGDGYTF. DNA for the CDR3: TGCGCCAGCAGCCCTCAGGGGGATGGCTACACCTTC.

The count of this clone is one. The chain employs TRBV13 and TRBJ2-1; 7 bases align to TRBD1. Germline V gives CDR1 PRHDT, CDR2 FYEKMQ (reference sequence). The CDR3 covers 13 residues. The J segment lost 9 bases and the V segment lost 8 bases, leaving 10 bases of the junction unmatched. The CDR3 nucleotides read TGTGCCAGCGGGAACAGGGGTTATGGTGAGCAGTTCTTC. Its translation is CASGNRGYGEQFF.